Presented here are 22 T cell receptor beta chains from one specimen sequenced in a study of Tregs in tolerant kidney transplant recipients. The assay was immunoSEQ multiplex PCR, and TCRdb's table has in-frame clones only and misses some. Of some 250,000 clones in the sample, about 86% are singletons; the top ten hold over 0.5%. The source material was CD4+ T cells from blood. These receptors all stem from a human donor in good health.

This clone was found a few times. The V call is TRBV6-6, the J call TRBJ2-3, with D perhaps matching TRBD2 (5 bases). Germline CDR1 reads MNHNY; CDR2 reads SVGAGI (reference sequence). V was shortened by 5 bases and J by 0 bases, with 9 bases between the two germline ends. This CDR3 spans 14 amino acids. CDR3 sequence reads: CASSGLSSTDTQYF. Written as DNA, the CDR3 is TGTGCCAGCAGTGGACTCTCTAGCACAGATACGCAGTATTTT.

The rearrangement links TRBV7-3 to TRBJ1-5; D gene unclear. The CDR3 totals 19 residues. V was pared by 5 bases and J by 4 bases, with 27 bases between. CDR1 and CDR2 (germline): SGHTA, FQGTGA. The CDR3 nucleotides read TGTGCCAGCAGCCCTGATAATAAGGATGTTGTTCTGCGGAATCAGCCCCAGCATTTT. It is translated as CASSPDNKDVVLRNQPQHF.

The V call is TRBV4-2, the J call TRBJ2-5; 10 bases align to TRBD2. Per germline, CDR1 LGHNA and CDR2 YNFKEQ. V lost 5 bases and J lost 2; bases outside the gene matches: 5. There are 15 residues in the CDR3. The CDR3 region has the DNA TGTGCCAGCAGCACCCGGACTAGCGGACAAGAGACCCAGTACTTC. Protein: CASSTRTSGQETQYF.

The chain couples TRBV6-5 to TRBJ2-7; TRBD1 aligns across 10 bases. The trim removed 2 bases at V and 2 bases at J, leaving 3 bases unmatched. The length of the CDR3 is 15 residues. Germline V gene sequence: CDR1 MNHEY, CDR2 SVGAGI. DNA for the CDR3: TGTGCCAGCAGTTACACGGGACAGGGGCCCTACGAGCAGTACTTC. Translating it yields CASSYTGQGPYEQYF.

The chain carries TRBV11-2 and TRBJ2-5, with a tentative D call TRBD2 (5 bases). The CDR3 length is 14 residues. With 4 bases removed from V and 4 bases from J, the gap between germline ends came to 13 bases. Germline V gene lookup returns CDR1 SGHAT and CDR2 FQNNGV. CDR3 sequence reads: CASSYGPAAETQYF. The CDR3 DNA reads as TGTGCCAGCAGCTATGGACCAGCGGCAGAGACCCAGTACTTC.

The chain's CDR3 is CASSQDKVGAGKQFF. The CDR3 DNA reads TGTGCCAGCAGCCAAGATAAGGTGGGGGCCGGGAAGCAGTTCTTC. The chain employs TRBV14 and TRBJ2-1; tentative D call: TRBD1 (6 bases). Germline CDR1 SGHDN, CDR2 FVKESK. This CDR3 has 15 residues. The V end was cut by 0 bases, the J end by 11 bases, with 17 bases between.

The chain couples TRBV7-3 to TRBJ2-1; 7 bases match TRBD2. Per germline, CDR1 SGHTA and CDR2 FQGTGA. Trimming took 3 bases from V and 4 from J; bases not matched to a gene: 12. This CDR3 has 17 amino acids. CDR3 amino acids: CASSFGRPSGPYNEQFF. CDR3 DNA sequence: TGTGCCAGCAGCTTTGGCCGCCCTAGCGGACCTTACAATGAGCAGTTCTTC. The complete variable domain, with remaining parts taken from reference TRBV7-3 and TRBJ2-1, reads GAGVSQTPSNKVTEKGKYVELRCDPISGHTALYWYRQSLGQGPEFLIYFQGTGAADDSGLPNDRFFAVRPEGSVSTLKIQRTERGDSAVYLCASSFGRPSGPYNEQFFGPGTRLTVL.

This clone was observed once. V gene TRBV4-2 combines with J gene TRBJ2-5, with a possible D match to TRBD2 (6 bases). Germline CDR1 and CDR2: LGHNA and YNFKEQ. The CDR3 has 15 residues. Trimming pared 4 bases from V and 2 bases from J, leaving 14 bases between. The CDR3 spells CASSLGSGGQETQYF. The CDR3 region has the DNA TGTGCCAGCAGCCTGGGGTCCGGGGGACAAGAGACCCAGTACTTC.

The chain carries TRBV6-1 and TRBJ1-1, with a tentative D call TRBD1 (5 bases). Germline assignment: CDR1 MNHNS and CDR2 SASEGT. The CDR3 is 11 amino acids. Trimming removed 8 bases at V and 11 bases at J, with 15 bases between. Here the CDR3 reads CASLKTDEAFF. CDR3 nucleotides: TGTGCCAGCCTGAAGACAGACGAGGCTTTCTTT.

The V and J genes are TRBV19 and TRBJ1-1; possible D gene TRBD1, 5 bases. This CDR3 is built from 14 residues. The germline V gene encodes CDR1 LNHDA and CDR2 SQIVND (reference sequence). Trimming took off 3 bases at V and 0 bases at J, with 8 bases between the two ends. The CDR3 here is CASSITRVNTEAFF. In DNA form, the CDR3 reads TGTGCCAGTAGTATCACCAGGGTGAACACTGAAGCTTTCTTT.

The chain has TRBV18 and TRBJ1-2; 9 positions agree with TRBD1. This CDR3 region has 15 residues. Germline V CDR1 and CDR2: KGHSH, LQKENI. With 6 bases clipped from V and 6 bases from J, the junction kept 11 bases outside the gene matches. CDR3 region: CASSPKRQGGDGYTF. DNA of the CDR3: TGTGCCAGCTCCCCAAAGAGACAGGGGGGAGATGGCTACACCTTC.

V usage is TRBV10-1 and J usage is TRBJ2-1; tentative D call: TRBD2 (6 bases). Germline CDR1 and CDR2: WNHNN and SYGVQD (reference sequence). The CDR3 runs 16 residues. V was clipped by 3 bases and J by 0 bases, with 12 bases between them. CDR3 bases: TGCGCCAGCAGTGACAGCCCAGCGGGCTCCTACAATGAGCAGTTCTTC. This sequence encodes CASSDSPAGSYNEQFF.

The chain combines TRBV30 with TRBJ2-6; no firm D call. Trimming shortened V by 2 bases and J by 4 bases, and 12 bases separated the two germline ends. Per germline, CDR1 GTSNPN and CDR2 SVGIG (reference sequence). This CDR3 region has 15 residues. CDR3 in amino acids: CAWSSPPAGANVLTF. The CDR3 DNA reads TGTGCCTGGAGTTCCCCCCCCGCGGGGGCCAACGTCCTGACTTTC.

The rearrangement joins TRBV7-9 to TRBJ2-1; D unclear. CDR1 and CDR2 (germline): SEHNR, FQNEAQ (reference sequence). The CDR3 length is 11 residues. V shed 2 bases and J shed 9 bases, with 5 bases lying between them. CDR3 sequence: CASSLMGEQFF. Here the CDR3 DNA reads TGTGCCAGCAGCTTAATGGGTGAGCAGTTCTTC.

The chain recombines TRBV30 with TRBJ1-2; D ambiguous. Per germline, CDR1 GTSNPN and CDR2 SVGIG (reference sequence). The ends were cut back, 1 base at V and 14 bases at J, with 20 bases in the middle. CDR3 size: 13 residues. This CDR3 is CAWSGVTYLDCTF. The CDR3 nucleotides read TGTGCCTGGAGTGGAGTGACTTATCTTGATTGTACCTTC.

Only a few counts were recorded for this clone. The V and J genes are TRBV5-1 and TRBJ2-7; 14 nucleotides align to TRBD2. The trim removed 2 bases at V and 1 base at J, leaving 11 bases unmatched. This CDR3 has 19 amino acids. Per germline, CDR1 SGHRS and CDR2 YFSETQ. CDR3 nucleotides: TGCGCCAGCAGCTTCGGACTAGCGGGGGGCCGGAGATTTTCCTACGAGCAGTACTTC. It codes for CASSFGLAGGRRFSYEQYF. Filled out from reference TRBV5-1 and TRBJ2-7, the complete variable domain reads KAGVTQTPRYLIKTRGQQVTLSCSPISGHRSVSWYQQTPGQGLQFLFEYFSETQRNKGNFPGRFSGRQFSNSRSEMNVSTLELGDSALYLCASSFGLAGGRRFSYEQYFGPGTRLTVT.

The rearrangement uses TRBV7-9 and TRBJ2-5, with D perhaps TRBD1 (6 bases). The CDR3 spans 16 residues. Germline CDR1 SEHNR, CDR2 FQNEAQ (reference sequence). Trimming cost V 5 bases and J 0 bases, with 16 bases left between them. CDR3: CASSPGSGTHQETQYF. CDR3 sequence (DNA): TGTGCCAGCAGCCCGGGTTCCGGGACACACCAAGAGACCCAGTACTTC.

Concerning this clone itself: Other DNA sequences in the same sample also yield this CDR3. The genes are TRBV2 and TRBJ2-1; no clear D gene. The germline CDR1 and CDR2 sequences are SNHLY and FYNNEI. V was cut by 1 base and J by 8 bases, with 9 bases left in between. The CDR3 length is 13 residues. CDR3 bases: TGTGCCAGCAGTGAAGTAGGGTTGGATGAGCAGTTCTTC. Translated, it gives CASSEVGLDEQFF.

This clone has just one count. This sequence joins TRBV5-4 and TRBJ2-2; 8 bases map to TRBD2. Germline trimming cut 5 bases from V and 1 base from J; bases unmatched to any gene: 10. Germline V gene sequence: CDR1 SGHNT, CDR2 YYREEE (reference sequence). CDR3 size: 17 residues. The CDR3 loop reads CASRPRGGAGNTGELFF. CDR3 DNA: TGTGCCAGCAGGCCCCGGGGGGGTGCGGGGAACACCGGGGAGCTGTTTTTT.

DNA of the CDR3: TGTGCCAGCAGCTTACACTACGGACCGCAGTATTTT. Translated: CASSLHYGPQYF. V gene TRBV11-3 combines with J gene TRBJ2-3; D call uncertain. CDR3 length: 12 amino acids. The germline V gene encodes CDR1 SGHNT and CDR2 YENEEA. Trimming shortened V by 2 bases and J by 10 bases, and 10 bases separated the two germline ends.

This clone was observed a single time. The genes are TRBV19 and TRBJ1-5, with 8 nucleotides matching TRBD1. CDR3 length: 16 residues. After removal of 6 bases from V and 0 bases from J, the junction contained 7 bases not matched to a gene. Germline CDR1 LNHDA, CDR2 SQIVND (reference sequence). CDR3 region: CASRGTGFFSNQPQHF. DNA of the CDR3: TGTGCCAGTAGGGGGACAGGTTTTTTTAGCAATCAGCCCCAGCATTTT.

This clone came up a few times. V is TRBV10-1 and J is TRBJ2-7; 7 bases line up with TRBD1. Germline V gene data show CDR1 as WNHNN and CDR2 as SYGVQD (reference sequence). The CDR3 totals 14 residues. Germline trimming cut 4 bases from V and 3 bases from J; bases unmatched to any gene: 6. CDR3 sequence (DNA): TGCGCCAGCAGTGCCGGGACAGAGGTCTACGAGCAGTACTTC. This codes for CASSAGTEVYEQYF.